This T cell receptor beta chain was captured in a study of T-cell memory formation after mild COVID-19. Points from the study as a whole: For contracting clones, CD4+ ones sat mainly in CM and EM, CD8+ in EMRA. In pre-infection memory, a portion of responding clones appeared, which suggested that cross-reactive memory joined.

V was clipped by 6 bases and J by 2 bases, with 11 bases between them. The CDR3 is made up of 13 amino acids. A word on this clonotype: Its target is unknown.

Using its own MiXCR run on the 5' RACE reads, TCRdb lists one record per CDR3 protein. The data contain approximately 500,000 distinct CDR3 sequences, nearly 25% of them singletons. Specimen: PBMCs or a T cell subset sorted from them (not recorded which). This clonotype was sampled from an adult woman who had mild COVID-19 (a few samples of this study predate the infection). Cell type and time point are not known. The chain employs TRBV12-3 or TRBV12-4 and TRBJ2-7; D gene ambiguous. The CDR3 DNA reads as TGTGCCAGCAGCGCAGGTTCTCCCTACGAGCAGTACTTC. Translation gives CASSAGSPYEQYF.